The present entry profiles one TCR beta chain with its context. The data originate from a study of CD8 T cells in Susac syndrome. Study in general: When their blood was taken, the Susac syndrome patients had either not yet had any therapy, were taking corticosteroids, or were taking intravenous immunoglobulin alone.

Germline loops: CDR1 MNHEY, CDR2 SMNVEV (reference sequence). CDR3 length equals 17 residues. V trimming: 5 bases; J trimming: 4 bases; junction bases outside the gene matches: 9. Reverse transcription of roughly 0.5 to 1 ug RNA was carried out with random hexamers. The method of amplification for TCR beta CDR3 was immunoSEQ multiplex PCR, covering 54 Vbeta and 13 Jbeta. TCRdb independently ran MiXCR on the immunoSEQ multiplex PCR reads; one entry per CDR3 protein. Among under 200,000 distinct CDR3 sequences listed, roughly 94% were seen once. The genes are TRBV27 and TRBJ2-3, with 13 positions matching TRBD2. This clonotype originated in a human donor with Susac syndrome. The source material was CD4+ T cells from PBMCs. The chain's CDR3 is CASSPRTSGGRSDTQYF. The CDR3 nucleotides read TGTGCCAGCAGTCCCCGGACTAGCGGGGGTAGGTCAGATACGCAGTATTTT.